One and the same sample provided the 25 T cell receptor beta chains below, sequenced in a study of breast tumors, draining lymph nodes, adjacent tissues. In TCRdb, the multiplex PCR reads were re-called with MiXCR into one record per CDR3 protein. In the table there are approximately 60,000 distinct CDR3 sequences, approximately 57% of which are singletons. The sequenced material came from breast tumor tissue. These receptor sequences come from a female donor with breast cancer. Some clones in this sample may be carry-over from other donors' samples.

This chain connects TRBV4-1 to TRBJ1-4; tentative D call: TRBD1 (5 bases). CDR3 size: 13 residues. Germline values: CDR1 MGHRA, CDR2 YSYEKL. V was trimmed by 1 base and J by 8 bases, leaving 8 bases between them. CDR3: CASSQGRGEKLFF. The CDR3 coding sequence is TGCGCCAGCAGCCAAGGACGGGGGGAAAAACTGTTTTTT.

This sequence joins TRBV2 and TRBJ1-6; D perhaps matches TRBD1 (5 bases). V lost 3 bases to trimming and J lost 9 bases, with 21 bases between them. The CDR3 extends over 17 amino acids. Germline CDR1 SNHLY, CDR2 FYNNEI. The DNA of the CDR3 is TGTGCCAGCAGTGATCAGGGACCGGCGGGCGCCGGTTCACCCCTCCACTTT. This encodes CASSDQGPAGAGSPLHF.

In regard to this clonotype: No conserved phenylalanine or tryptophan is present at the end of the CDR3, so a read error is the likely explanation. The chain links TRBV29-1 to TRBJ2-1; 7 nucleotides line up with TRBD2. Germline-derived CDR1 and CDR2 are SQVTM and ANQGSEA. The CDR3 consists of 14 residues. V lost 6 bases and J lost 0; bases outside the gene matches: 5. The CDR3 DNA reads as TGCAGCGTAGCCCGGACTAGCTCCTACAATGAGCAGTTCCTC. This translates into CSVARTSSYNEQFL.

CDR3 coding DNA: TGCAGTGCTAGAGATGGGGGGCTAGGGGGCAGCGGCTCACCCCTCCACTTT. It codes for CSARDGGLGGSGSPLHF. The rearrangement joins TRBV20-1 to TRBJ1-6, with 7 positions matching TRBD1. The V segment lost 0 bases and the J segment 10 bases; nucleotides outside the gene matches: 15. Per the germline V gene, CDR1 is DFQATT and CDR2 is SNEGSKA (reference sequence). The CDR3 consists of 17 residues.

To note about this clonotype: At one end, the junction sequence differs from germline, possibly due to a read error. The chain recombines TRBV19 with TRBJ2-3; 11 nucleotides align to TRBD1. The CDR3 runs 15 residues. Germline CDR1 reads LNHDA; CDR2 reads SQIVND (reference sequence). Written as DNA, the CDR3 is TGTGCCAGTAGACGGGACAGGGGGGGCCCGATACGCAATATTTTT. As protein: CASRRDRGGPIRNIF.

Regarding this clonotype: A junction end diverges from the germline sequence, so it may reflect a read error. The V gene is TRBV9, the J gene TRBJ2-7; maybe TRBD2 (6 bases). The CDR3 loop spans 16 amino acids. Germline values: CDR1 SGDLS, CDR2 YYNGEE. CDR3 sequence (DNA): TGCGCCAGCAGCCCCGGGACTGGGGCGTCCCCCTACGAGCAGTACTTC. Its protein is CASSPGTGASPYEQYF.

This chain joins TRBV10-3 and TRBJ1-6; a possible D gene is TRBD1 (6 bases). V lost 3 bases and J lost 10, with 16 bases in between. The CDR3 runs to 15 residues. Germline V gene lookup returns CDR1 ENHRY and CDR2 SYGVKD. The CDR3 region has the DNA TGTGCCATCAGTGAAAGCCCTTCAGGGGACTCACCCCTCCACTTT. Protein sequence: CAISESPSGDSPLHF.

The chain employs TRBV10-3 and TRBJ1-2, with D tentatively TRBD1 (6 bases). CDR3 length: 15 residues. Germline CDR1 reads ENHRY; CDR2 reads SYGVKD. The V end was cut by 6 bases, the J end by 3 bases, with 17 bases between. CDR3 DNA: TGTGCCATCAGAAGTTCCGGGACACCGTACTATGGCTACACCTTC. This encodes CAIRSSGTPYYGYTF.

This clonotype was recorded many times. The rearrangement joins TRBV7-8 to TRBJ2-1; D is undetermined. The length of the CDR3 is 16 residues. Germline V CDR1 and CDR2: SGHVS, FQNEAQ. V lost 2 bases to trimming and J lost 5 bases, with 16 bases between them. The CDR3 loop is CASSLLETSLHNEQFF. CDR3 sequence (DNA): TGTGCCAGCAGCTTATTGGAGACCAGCCTCCACAATGAGCAGTTCTTC.

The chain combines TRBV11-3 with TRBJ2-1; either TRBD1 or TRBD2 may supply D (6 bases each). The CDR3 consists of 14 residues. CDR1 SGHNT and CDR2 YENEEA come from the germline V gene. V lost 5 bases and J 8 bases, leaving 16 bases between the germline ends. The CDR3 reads CASSTKAGEDEQFF. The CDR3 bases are TGTGCCAGCAGCACTAAGGCAGGGGAGGATGAGCAGTTCTTC.

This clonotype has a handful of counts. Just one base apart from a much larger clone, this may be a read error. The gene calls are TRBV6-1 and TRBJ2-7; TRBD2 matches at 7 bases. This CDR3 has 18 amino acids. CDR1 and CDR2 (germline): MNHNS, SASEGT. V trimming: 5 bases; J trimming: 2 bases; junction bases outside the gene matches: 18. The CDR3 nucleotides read TGTGCCAGCAGTCGGGCCGGGACTAAGGCCTTGTTCACCTACGAGCAGTACTTC. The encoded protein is CASSRAGTKALFTYEQYF.

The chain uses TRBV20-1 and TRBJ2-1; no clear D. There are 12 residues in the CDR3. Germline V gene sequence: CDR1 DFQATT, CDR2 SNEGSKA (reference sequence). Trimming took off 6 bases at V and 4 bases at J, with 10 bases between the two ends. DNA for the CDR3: TGCAGTGCCAACATTGTATACAATGAGCAGTTCTTC. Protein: CSANIVYNEQFF.

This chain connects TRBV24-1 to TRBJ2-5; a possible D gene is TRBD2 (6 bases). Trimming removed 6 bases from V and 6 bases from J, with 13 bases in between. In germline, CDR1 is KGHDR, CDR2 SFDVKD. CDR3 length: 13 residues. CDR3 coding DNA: TGTGCCACCAGTACCGGGAGACGGAAGACCCAGTACTTC. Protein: CATSTGRRKTQYF.

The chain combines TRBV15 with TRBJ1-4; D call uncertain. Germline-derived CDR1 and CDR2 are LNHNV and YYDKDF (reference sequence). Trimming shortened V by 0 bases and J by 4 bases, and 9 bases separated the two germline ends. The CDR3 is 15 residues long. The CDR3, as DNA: TGTGCCACCAGCAGAGAAGGGTCTTTTAATGAAAAACTGTTTTTT. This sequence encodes CATSREGSFNEKLFF.

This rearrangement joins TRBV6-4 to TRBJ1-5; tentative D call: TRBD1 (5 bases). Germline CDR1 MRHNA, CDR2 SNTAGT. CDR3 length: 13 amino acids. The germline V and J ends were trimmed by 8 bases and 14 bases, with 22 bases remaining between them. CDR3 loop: CASSRGREAYEHF. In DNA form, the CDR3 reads TGTGCCAGCTCACGGGGCAGGGAAGCCTACGAGCATTTT.

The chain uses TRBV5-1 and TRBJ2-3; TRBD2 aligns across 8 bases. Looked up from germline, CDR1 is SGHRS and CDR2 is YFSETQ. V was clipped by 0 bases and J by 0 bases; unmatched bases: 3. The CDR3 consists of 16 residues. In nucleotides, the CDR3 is TGCGCCAGCAGCTTGGGTCCTAGCGGGAGCACAGATACGCAGTATTTT. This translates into CASSLGPSGSTDTQYF.

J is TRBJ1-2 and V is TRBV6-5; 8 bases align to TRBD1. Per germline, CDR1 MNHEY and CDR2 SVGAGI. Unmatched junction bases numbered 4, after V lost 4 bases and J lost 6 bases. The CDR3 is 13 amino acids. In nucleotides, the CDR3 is TGTGCCAGCAGTTTGACAGGGGTCCATGGCTACACCTTC. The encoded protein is CASSLTGVHGYTF.

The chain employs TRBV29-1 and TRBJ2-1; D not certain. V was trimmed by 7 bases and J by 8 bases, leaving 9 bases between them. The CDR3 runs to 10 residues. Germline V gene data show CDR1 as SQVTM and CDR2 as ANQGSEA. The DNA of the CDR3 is TGCAGCGCCGAGTTGCATGAGCAGTTCTTC. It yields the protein CSAELHEQFF.

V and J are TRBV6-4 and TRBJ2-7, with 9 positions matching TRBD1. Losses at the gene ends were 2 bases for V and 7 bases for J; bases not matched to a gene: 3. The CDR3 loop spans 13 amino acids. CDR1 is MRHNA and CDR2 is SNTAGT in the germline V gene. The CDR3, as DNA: TGTGCCAGCAGTGACGGGACAGGGAAGGAGCAGTACTTC. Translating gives CASSDGTGKEQYF.

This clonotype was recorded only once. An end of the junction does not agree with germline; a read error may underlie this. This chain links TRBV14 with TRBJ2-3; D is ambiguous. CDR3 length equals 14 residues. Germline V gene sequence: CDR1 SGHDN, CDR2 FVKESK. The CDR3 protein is CASSQGYGTDTEYF. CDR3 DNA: TGTGCCAGCAGCCAAGGGTACGGCACAGATACGGAGTATTTT.

The CDR3 spells CASSARIPSYNEQFF. The CDR3 nucleotides are TGTGCCAGCAGCGCCAGAATTCCTTCCTACAATGAGCAGTTCTTC. The chain couples TRBV7-6 to TRBJ2-1; the D is unclear. Trimming removed 5 bases from V and 1 base from J, with 12 bases in between. Germline CDR1 and CDR2: SGHVS and FNYEAQ. CDR3 length equals 15 residues.

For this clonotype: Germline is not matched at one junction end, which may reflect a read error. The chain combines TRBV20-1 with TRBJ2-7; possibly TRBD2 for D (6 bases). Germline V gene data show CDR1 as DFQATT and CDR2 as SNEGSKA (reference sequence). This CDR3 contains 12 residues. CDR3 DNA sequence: TGCAGTGCCAGAGGAGGGTCCTACGAGCAGTACTTC. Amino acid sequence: CSARGGSYEQYF.

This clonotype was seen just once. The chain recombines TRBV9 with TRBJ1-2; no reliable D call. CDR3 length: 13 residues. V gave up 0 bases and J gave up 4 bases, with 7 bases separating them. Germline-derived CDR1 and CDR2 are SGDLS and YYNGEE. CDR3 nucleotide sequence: TGTGCCAGCAGCGTAGTCGACTCCTATGGCTACACCTTC. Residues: CASSVVDSYGYTF.

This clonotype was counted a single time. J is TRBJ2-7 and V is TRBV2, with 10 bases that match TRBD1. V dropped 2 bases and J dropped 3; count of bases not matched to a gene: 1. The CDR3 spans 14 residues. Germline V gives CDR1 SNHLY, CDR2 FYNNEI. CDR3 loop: CASSEWTGGYEQYF. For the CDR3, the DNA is TGTGCCAGCAGTGAATGGACAGGGGGCTACGAGCAGTACTTC.

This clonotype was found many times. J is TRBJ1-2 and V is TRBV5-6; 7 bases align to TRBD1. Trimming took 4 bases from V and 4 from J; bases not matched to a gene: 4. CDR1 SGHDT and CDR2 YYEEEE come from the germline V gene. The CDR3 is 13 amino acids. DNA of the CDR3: TGTGCCAGCAGCCCGGGACAGACCTATGGCTACACCTTC. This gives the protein CASSPGQTYGYTF.